This entry lists 18 T cell receptor beta chains sequenced from one sample in a study of blood T cell repertoires in COVID-19. Clones were sequenced by immunoSEQ multiplex PCR, and TCRdb holds only the in-frame ones, with some missing. The data contain tens of thousands of clones, roughly 90% of them singletons. Sequenced material: peripheral blood. All receptors derive from a man aged 45-65 years with COVID-19, enrolled during active disease.

CDR3 in DNA: TGTGCCAGTAGTATCCGAAGCCGGGACAGCTCTAACTATGGCTACACCTTC. This translates into CASSIRSRDSSNYGYTF. The V call is TRBV19, the J call TRBJ1-2; 7 bases align to TRBD1. There are 17 residues in the CDR3. Trimming removed 3 bases from V and 0 bases from J; junction bases left unmatched: 10. The germline V gene has CDR1 LNHDA and CDR2 SQIVND (reference sequence).

This clone was observed a single time. The chain uses TRBV30 and TRBJ2-5; D may be TRBD1 (5 bases). V was cut by 3 bases and J by 5 bases, with 16 bases left in between. The length of the CDR3 is 14 residues. Looked up from germline, CDR1 is GTSNPN and CDR2 is SVGIG (reference sequence). DNA of the CDR3: TGTGCCTGGAGGGTTTTAGGGGTCGGGGAGACCCAGTACTTC. It translates to CAWRVLGVGETQYF.

A few counts support this clone. The chain's CDR3 is CASSQPSGRAYEQFF. The CDR3 coding sequence is TGTGCCAGCAGCCAACCTAGCGGGAGGGCCTATGAGCAGTTCTTC. This rearrangement joins TRBV4-2 to TRBJ2-1; 12 bases map to TRBD2. V shed 2 bases, J shed 8 bases, and the junction held 4 bases outside the gene matches. This CDR3 is built from 15 residues. From germline, CDR1 is LGHNA and CDR2 YNFKEQ.

The chain carries TRBV2 and TRBJ1-6; weak D call: TRBD1 (5 bases). Per the germline V gene, CDR1 is SNHLY and CDR2 is FYNNEI. The CDR3 is 14 amino acids. The V end was cut by 6 bases, the J end by 5 bases, with 11 bases between. The CDR3 DNA reads as TGTGCCAGCAGCAGGACAAGGAATAATTCACCCCTCCACTTT. Protein sequence: CASSRTRNNSPLHF.

CDR3 bases: TGTGCCAGCAGTGAAGGGCCGATTAATGAAAAACTGTTTTTT. Protein sequence: CASSEGPINEKLFF. The chain has TRBV6-1 and TRBJ1-4; D is unresolved. The CDR3 loop spans 14 amino acids. CDR1 MNHNS and CDR2 SASEGT come from the germline V gene. Trimming took 1 base from V and 4 from J, leaving 7 bases between them.

The CDR3 DNA reads as TGCGCCAGCAGCCAGCTGGGACTAGCGTTCCAAGAGACCCAGTACTTC. The encoded protein is CASSQLGLAFQETQYF. The chain links TRBV4-1 to TRBJ2-5; 10 nucleotides align to TRBD2. The germline V gene has CDR1 MGHRA and CDR2 YSYEKL. The ends lost 3 bases at V and 1 base at J; junction bases unmatched: 5. The length of the CDR3 is 16 residues.

V usage is TRBV7-9 and J usage is TRBJ1-1; 11 bases align to TRBD1. The CDR3 is made up of 16 amino acids. Germline CDR1 reads SEHNR; CDR2 reads FQNEAQ (reference sequence). Losses at the gene ends were 6 bases for V and 4 bases for J; bases not matched to a gene: 10. The CDR3 sequence: CASRANTGTGGTEAFF. The CDR3 nucleotides are TGTGCCAGCAGGGCGAATACCGGGACAGGGGGCACTGAAGCTTTCTTT. The whole variable domain, filled in from reference TRBV7-9 and TRBJ1-1, reads DTGVSQNPRHKITKRGQNVTFRCDPISEHNRLYWYRQTLGQGPEFLTYFQNEAQLEKSRLLSDRFSAERPKGSFSTLEIQRTEQGDSAMYLCASRANTGTGGTEAFFGQGTRLTVV.

The chain uses TRBV19 and TRBJ1-6; TRBD1 matches 10 bases. Trimming at V came to 5 bases and at J to 11 bases, leaving 12 bases not matched to a gene. Per germline, CDR1 LNHDA and CDR2 SQIVND (reference sequence). The CDR3 length is 16 residues. CDR3 DNA sequence: TGTGCCAGTAGTTTAAGGCCGGGACAGGGGTGGACACCCCTCCACTTT. Protein sequence: CASSLRPGQGWTPLHF.

V is TRBV7-6 and J is TRBJ1-6, with TRBD1 matching over 9 bases. The V gene's germline CDR1 is SGHVS and CDR2 FNYEAQ. V lost 6 bases and J lost 11; bases outside the gene matches: 8. This CDR3 comprises 14 residues. As DNA, the CDR3 is TGTGCCAGCAGGCGGGGACAGGGCTTGACACCCCTCCACTTT. Its protein is CASRRGQGLTPLHF.

This chain links TRBV9 with TRBJ2-2; D gene uncertain. Germline V lookup: CDR1 SGDLS, CDR2 YYNGEE. Trimming took off 4 bases at V and 5 bases at J, with 9 bases between the two ends. This CDR3 is 13 amino acids long. The CDR3 loop is CASSPSRTGELFF. The CDR3, as DNA: TGTGCCAGCAGCCCCTCGAGGACCGGGGAGCTGTTTTTT.

The chain links TRBV18 to TRBJ2-1; 14 bases fit TRBD2. The CDR3 has 14 residues. The germline CDR1 and CDR2 sequences are KGHSH and LQKENI. V trimming: 6 bases; J trimming: 7 bases; junction bases outside the gene matches: 2. CDR3 in DNA: TGTGCCAGCTCCGGGACTAGCGGGGGTAATGAGCAGTTCTTC. Its protein product is CASSGTSGGNEQFF. Using reference TRBV18 and TRBJ2-1 for the parts outside the CDR3, the full variable domain is NAGVMQNPRHLVRRRGQEARLRCSPMKGHSHVYWYRQLPEEGLKFMVYLQKENIIDESGMPKERFSAEFPKEGPSILRIQQVVRGDSAAYFCASSGTSGGNEQFFGPGTRLTVL.

J is TRBJ2-7 and V is TRBV7-9; TRBD2 agrees at 10 bases. Germline assignment: CDR1 SEHNR and CDR2 FQNEAQ (reference sequence). The length of the CDR3 is 15 residues. Losses at the gene ends were 3 bases for V and 7 bases for J; bases not matched to a gene: 9. The CDR3 loop is CASSFAGLATGEQYF. Here the CDR3 DNA reads TGTGCCAGCAGCTTCGCGGGACTAGCGACTGGGGAGCAGTACTTC.

Concerning this clone: At one of its ends the junction is not consistent with the germline gene, which may arise from a read error. The chain has TRBV5-4 and TRBJ2-5, with 8 bases aligning to TRBD1. This CDR3 is 16 amino acids long. CDR1 and CDR2 from the germline V gene are SGHNT and YYREEE (reference sequence). CDR3 in DNA: TGTGCCAGCAGCTTGGCCGGAGGGACAGGTCAAGAGGCCCAGTACTTC. The encoded protein is CASSLAGGTGQEAQYF.

The CDR3 DNA follows: TGTGCCATCACCGGGACAGGGGGCTCCAATGAGCAGTTCTTC. Its protein product is CAITGTGGSNEQFF. The rearrangement links TRBV28 to TRBJ2-1, with 12 bases lining up with TRBD1. Germline CDR1 is MDHEN and CDR2 is SYDVKM. The CDR3 has 14 amino acids. V dropped 10 bases and J dropped 6; count of bases not matched to a gene: 7.

The rearrangement uses TRBV7-6 and TRBJ2-2; 10 bases match TRBD2. This CDR3 region has 19 residues. Trimming took 0 bases from V and 0 from J; bases not matched to a gene: 7. Germline lookup yields CDR1 SGHVS and CDR2 FNYEAQ. Here the CDR3 DNA reads TGTGCCAGCAGCTTAGCCCTCCGACTAGCGGGCCCGAACACCGGGGAGCTGTTTTTT. It is translated as CASSLALRLAGPNTGELFF.

This clone was detected once. The chain is built from TRBV2 and TRBJ1-5; no definite D call. CDR1 is SNHLY and CDR2 is FYNNEI in the germline V gene. The V gene lost 7 bases and the J gene lost 0 bases, with 13 bases spanning the gap. The CDR3 runs to 15 residues. CDR3 nucleotide sequence: TGTGCCAGCACTACGGACGGACTTAGCAATCAGCCCCAGCATTTT. This encodes CASTTDGLSNQPQHF.

The J gene is TRBJ2-3, the V gene TRBV9; D may be TRBD2 (5 bases). Deletions cut 4 bases from V and 2 bases from J, with 17 bases between. The V gene's germline CDR1 is SGDLS and CDR2 YYNGEE. This CDR3 has 16 residues. CDR3 nucleotides: TGTGCCAGCAGCCAATATGAAGGACTTTTCACAGATACGCAGTATTTT. Translation gives CASSQYEGLFTDTQYF. Supplemented by reference TRBV9 and TRBJ2-3, the full variable domain reads DSGVTQTPKHLITATGQRVTLRCSPRSGDLSVYWYQQSLDQGLQFLIQYYNGEERAKGNILERFSAQQFPDLHSELNLSSLELGDSALYFCASSQYEGLFTDTQYFGPGTRLTVL.

The gene calls are TRBV7-8 and TRBJ1-2; 7 nucleotides agree with TRBD1. CDR1 SGHVS and CDR2 FQNEAQ come from the germline V gene. The CDR3 is made up of 15 amino acids. V trimming: 5 bases; J trimming: 4 bases; junction bases outside the gene matches: 10. DNA for the CDR3: TGTGCCAGCAGCCGAGATGGTACAGGGGCCTATGGCTACACCTTC. Translated: CASSRDGTGAYGYTF.